This T cell receptor beta chain derives from a study of CD8 T cells in Susac syndrome (dated by TCRdb to the late 2010s). A note on the overall study: Whether CD8+ T cell activation and differentiation in Susac syndrome was antigen driven was tested using repertoire sequencing. CD8+ T cell repertoire clonality was compared between some 12 healthy donors, some 14 Susac syndrome patients and 15 or so multiple sclerosis patients.

RNA was extracted with the RNeasy kit and about 0.5 to 1 ug was reverse transcribed using random hexamers. The immunoSEQ multiplex PCR assay, covering 54 Vbeta and 13 Jbeta segments, was used to amplify TCR beta CDR3 regions. PCR amplification bias was corrected by using a synthetic template baseline for primer optimization and computational correction. In the original analysis: Reads were annotated to V, D and J genes per IMGT and analyzed with immunoSEQ Analyzer, keeping only productive sequences. Clonality was computed as one minus Shannon entropy normalized by log2 of the number of productive unique sequences. Public and private clones were assessed among the 100 most prevalent clones of each patient and control. Clones were defined as Susac-specific if absent from the healthy and MS cohorts, from approximately 1,100 published viral clones and from other ImmuneACCESS disease sequences. TCRdb took the public reads, trimmed them with fastp at Q25, ran MiXCR for clone calling and kept in-frame beta chains. All rows with the same CDR3 protein become a single entry with the most common DNA and genes. TCRdb, rather than the study authors, made the V and J calls. Here the sample has under 150,000 distinct CDR3 sequences; about 93% occur a single time. The ten biggest clones cover about 0.25% of the sample.

Inclusive of the bounding cysteine and phenylalanine, the CDR3 is 14 residues long. Only the CDR3 DNA is retained, 42 bases long and in frame from the first base. Germline trimming: 1 base from V, 5 bases from J; junction bases outside gene matches: 1. The germline V gene (reference sequence) sets CDR1 to MNHNY and CDR2 to SVGAGI. Peripheral blood CD8+ and CD4+ T cells from healthy donors, Susac syndrome patients and multiple sclerosis patients were profiled using high-throughput TCR beta sequencing. The healthy donors served as controls matched for age and sex. Bulk CD8+ and CD4+ T cells were purified by magnetic negative isolation, whereas CD8+ TEMRA cells were enriched by FACS. Blood was drawn into EDTA tubes, processed within 24 hours, and PBMCs were isolated by density gradient centrifugation. PBMCs intended for TCR sequencing were frozen in liquid nitrogen and were later thawed in a 37 degrees C water bath. The sorted or isolated CD4+, CD8+ and CD8+ TEMRA cells reached a purity of at least 90%.

The paper's findings and limits, for the study overall: The number of individuals in the TCR sequencing and HLA analysis was acknowledged as relatively small.

In regard to this clonotype: No cognate antigen has been identified for it. Base quality data are lacking; no much larger clone is found one base away.

The material sequenced was CD8+ T cells from PBMCs. The chain couples TRBV6-6 to TRBJ2-1, with 8 middle bases fitting TRBD1. This TCR derives from a human donor in good health. For the CDR3, the sequence is CASSYWTGNNEQFF. In nucleotides, the sequence is TGTGCCAGCAGTTACTGGACAGGGAACAATGAGCAGTTCTTC.